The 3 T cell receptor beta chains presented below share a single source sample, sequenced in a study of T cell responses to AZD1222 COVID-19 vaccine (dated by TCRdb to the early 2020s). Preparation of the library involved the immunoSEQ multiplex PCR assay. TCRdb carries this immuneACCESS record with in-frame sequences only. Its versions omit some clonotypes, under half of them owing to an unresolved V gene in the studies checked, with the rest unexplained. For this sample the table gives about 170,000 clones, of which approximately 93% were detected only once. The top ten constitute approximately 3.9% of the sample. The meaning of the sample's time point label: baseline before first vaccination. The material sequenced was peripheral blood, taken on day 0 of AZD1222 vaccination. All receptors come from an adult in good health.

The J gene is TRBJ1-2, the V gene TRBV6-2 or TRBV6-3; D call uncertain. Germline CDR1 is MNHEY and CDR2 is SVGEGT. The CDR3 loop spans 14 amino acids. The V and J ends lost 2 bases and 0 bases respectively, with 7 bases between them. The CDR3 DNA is TGTGCCAGCAGTTACGAGGCGACTAACTATGGCTACACCTTC. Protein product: CASSYEATNYGYTF.

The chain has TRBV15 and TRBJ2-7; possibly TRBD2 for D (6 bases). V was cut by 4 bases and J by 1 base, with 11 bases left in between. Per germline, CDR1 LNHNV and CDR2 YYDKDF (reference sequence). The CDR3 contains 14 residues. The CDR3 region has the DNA TGTGCCACCAGCACTCGGAGGGGATCCTACGAGCAGTACTTC. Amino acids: CATSTRRGSYEQYF.

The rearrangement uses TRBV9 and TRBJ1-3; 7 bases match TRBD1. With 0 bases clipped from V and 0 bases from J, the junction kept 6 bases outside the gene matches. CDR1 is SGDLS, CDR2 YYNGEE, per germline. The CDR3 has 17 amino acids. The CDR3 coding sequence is TGTGCCAGCAGCGTAGGGCTGGACAGGAGCTCTGGAAACACCATATATTTT. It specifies CASSVGLDRSSGNTIYF.